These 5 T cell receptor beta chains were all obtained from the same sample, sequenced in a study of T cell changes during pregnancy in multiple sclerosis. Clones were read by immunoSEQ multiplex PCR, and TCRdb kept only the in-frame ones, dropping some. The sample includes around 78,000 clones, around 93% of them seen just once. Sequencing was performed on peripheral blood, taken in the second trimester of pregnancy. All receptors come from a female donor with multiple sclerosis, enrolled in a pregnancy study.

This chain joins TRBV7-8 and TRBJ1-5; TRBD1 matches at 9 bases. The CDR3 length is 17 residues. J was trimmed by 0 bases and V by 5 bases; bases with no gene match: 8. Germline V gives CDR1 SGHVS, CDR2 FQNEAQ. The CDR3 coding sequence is TGTGCCAGCAGCGCCCGGGACAGGGATAGTAGCAATCAGCCCCAGCATTTT. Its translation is CASSARDRDSSNQPQHF. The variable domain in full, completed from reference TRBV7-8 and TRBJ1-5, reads GAGVSQSPRYKVAKRGQDVALRCDPISGHVSLFWYQQALGQGPEFLTYFQNEAQLDKSGLPSDRFFAERPEGSVSTLKIQRTQQEDSAVYLCASSARDRDSSNQPQHFGDGTRLSIL.

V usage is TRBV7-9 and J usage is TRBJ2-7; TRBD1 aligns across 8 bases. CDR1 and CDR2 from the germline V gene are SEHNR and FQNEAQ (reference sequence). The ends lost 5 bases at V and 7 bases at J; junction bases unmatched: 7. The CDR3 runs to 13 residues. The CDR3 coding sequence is TGTGCCAGCAGCCCAGGGGGCTTAGGTGAGCAGTACTTC. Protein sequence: CASSPGGLGEQYF. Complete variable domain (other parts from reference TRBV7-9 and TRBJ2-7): DTGVSQNPRHKITKRGQNVTFRCDPISEHNRLYWYRQTLGQGPEFLTYFQNEAQLEKSRLLSDRFSAERPKGSFSTLEIQRTEQGDSAMYLCASSPGGLGEQYFGPGTRLTVT.

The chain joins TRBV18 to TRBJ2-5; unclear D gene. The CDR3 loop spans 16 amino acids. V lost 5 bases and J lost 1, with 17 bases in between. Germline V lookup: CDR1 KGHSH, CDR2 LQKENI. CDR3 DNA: TGTGCCAGCTCATCCATTCAGACAAGACCCCAAGAGACCCAGTACTTC. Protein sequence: CASSSIQTRPQETQYF.

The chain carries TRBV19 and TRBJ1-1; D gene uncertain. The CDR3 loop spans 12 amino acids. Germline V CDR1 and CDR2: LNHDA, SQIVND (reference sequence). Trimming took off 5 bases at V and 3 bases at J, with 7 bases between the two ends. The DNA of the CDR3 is TGTGCCAGTAGTCAGGAGGACACTGAAGCTTTCTTT. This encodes CASSQEDTEAFF.

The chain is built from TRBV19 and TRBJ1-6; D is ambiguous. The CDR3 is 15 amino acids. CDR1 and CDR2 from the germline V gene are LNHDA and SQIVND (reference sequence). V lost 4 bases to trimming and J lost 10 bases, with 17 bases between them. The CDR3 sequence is CASSNFRMSGSPLHF. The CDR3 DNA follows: TGTGCCAGTAGTAACTTCAGGATGAGTGGATCACCCCTCCACTTT.